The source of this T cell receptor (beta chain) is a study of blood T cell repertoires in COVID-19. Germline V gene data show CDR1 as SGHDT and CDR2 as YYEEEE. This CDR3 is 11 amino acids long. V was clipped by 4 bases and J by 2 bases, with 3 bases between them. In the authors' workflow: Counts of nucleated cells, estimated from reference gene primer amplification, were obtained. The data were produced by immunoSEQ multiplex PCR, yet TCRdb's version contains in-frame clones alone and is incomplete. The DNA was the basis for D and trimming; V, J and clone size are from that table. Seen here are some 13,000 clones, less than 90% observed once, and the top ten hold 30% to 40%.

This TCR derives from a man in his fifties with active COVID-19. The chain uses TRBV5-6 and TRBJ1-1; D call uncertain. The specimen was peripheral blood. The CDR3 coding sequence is TGTGCCAGCAGCGTAAACACTGAAGCTTTCTTT. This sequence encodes CASSVNTEAFF. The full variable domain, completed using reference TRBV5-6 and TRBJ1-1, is DAGVTQSPTHLIKTRGQQVTLRCSPKSGHDTVSWYQQALGQGPQFIFQYYEEEERQRGNFPDRFSGHQFPNYSSELNVNALLLGDSALYLCASSVNTEAFFGQGTRLTVV.